This T cell receptor (beta chain) originates from a study of control samples from healthy donors and cancer patients. This table comes from immunoSEQ multiplex PCR, and its TCRdb copy is limited to in-frame clones, with some not included. Among some 190,000 clones listed, about 89% were seen once. Trimming removed 2 bases at V and 6 bases at J, with 9 bases between. The CDR3 runs to 13 residues. Germline V lookup: CDR1 SGHDT, CDR2 YYEEEE. This sequence was found in a man aged 25-40 years in good health. Material for sequencing was blood. This chain joins TRBV5-6 and TRBJ1-5; no reliable D call. CDR3 DNA sequence: TGTGCCAGCAGCTTCACCGGGGTTCAGCCCCAGCATTTT. It codes for CASSFTGVQPQHF.